This T cell receptor (beta chain) emerged from a study of shared clonotypes between healthy human individuals (dated by TCRdb to the early 2020s). Looking at the study overall: The cohort included three men and a couple of women between 18 and 49 years of age. To increase sequencing depth and limit assay-specific biases, TCR repertoire library preparation and sequencing were carried out by different laboratories using diverse techniques. To estimate repertoire size and how much clonotype sharing occurs between individuals, the study deeply sequenced the blood TCR repertoires of several healthy adults. Leukapheresis yielded between about 0.9 and 10 billion PBMCs per donor. For each donor, CD4 naive and CD4 memory were each given three plates, CD8 naive was given two plates, and CD8 memory was given one plate.

Summary of the overall study and its limitations: About 5% of naive CD4, around 3.5% of naive CD8, 2.3% of memory CD4, and roughly 0.4% of memory CD8 clonotypes were shared across several donors. Only blood was sampled, and tissue TCR repertoires likely differ from those in blood. Rarefaction of sorted-subset datasets indicated incomplete sequencing despite the large sequencing depth. Because the study included a small number of donors, the genetic and exposure-history diversity represented was limited. Naive subsets generally had larger estimated clonotype richness than memory subsets. Pairwise subsampling indicated that sequencing depth was expected to affect the degree of clonotype sharing among donors. Compared with non-shared clonotypes, clonotypes shared by all four sorted-subset donors had higher generation probabilities.

Donors were healthy HIV-negative adults with no recently reported acute infections or vaccinations. Only Caucasian adults living in Nashville, Tennessee, USA were represented among the donors. CD8 memory samples consisted of magnetically selected CD45RO+ cells combined with CCR7-negative CD45RA+ effector memory (TemRA) cells. Blood was obtained by leukapheresis, after which PBMCs were separated by Ficoll-Histopaque density gradient centrifugation and cryopreserved in liquid nitrogen vapor phase. Purity and quantity of every magnetically sorted T cell population were checked by analytical flow cytometry. From each sorted fraction, genomic DNA was isolated and quantified by UV absorbance on a Nanodrop 2000c. Using the deep immunoSEQ assay, TCR CDR3 regions were amplified from genomic DNA by multiplex PCR. Extracted genomic DNA from each cell subset was spread evenly across all wells of several immunoSEQ 96-well plates, with each plate serving as a replicate. For sorted subsets, roughly 200 ng genomic DNA, equal to tens of thousands of T cell genomes, was loaded into each replicate PCR. Purified libraries were measured with a Qubit 3.0 fluorometer, size-checked on a Bioanalyzer 2100, and measured again with the KAPA Library Quantification kit. Every immunoSEQ 96-well plate was sequenced on a separate single-read 150-cycle Illumina NextSeq 550 flow cell. As for how the authors treated the data: The immunoSEQ output contained only junctional sequences without quality scores, so filtering could not match that applied to full-length reads. Sequences were annotated with PyIR, a Python wrapper for IgBLAST v1.9, using IMGT germline references to assign V/J genes and CDR3. Reads were filtered out if the reads had weak V/J assignments (E-value above 1e-6), no CDR3, stop codons, out-of-frame junctions, or ambiguous translated residues. A V3J clonotype was defined by an identical inferred V gene, J gene, and CDR3 amino acid sequence. Percentage overlap between repertoires was computed as shared unique clonotypes divided by the size of the smaller repertoire. Repertoire richness was assessed with RTK rarefaction, the Chao1 estimator, and Recon v2.1 estimates of unobserved clonotypes. For all TCRbeta clonotypes obtained by the gDNA method from several donors, generation probabilities were computed with OLGA. In its TCRdb copy, this immuneACCESS table keeps in-frame sequences only and misses some clones. Where compared with another copy, unresolved V genes explain less than half of these, and the others have no known cause. D and trimming come from the DNA, and the V and J calls and clone size come from that table. Within this sample are about 79,000 clones, with 60% to 70% of them counted one time only. The ten largest clones take up around 50% of the sample.

CDR1 and CDR2 (SNHLY, FYNNEI) derive from the germline V gene. Ends trimmed: V by 10 bases, J by 4 bases; bases unmatched to a gene: 3. The CDR3 starts with the cysteine, ends with the phenylalanine, and has 12 residues. Only the CDR3 portion is preserved as DNA: 36 bases, with reading frame beginning at the first base. Regarding this clone: There is no known antigen for this receptor. Base qualities were left out, and no much larger clone turns up one base away.

The sequencing input was memory CD8+ T cells sorted from blood. Explained via the paper, the cell subset or site label denotes: CD45RO+ cells pooled with CCR7-negative TemRA cells. The rearranged segments are TRBV2 and TRBJ2-1, with 8 bases in between that match TRBD2. This receptor was identified in a man aged 30 to 45 in good health. The nucleotide sequence is given as TGTGCCACCAGCGGGGGTTACAATGAGCAGTTCTTC. Its translation reads: CATSGGYNEQFF.